This T cell receptor beta chain was sequenced in a study of OX40 agonist ivuxolimab in advanced cancers. V was clipped by 8 bases and J by 2 bases, with 7 bases between them. Germline CDR1 reads MNHNY; CDR2 reads SVGAGI (reference sequence). CDR3 length: 12 amino acids. Sequencing used immunoSEQ multiplex PCR; TCRdb keeps in-frame clones, though not all of them. This sample has fewer than 70,000 clones, with approximately 89% found just once. Material: CD4+ or CD8+ T cells sorted from blood, obtained in a trial of the OX40 agonist ivuxolimab. The chain links TRBV6-6 to TRBJ1-5; maybe TRBD1 (6 bases). This clonotype was sampled from an adult with an advanced solid tumor such as melanoma, head and neck, liver or kidney cancer. CDR3 protein: CASWTGNQPQHF. In nucleotides, the CDR3 is TGTGCCAGCTGGACAGGCAATCAGCCCCAGCATTTT.